The 2 T cell receptor beta chains reported below all come from one sample, sequenced in a study of cytomegalovirus exposure and HLA in healthy donors. It was with 60 Vbeta and 13 Jbeta primers that the PCR ran. Profiling relied on immunoSEQ multiplex PCR, and the TCRdb table lists in-frame clones only, not all of them. Here the sample spans approximately 73,000 clones, roughly 63% being singletons. Source material: PBMCs. The receptors derive from a young man in good health and CMV-seropositive.

The chain links TRBV28 to TRBJ2-5, with 8 bases aligning to TRBD2. The trim removed 0 bases at V and 0 bases at J, leaving 0 bases unmatched. Germline CDR1 MDHEN, CDR2 SYDVKM. This CDR3 has 15 residues. The CDR3 region has the DNA TGTGCCAGCAGTTTATGGCGGGGGGACCAAGAGACCCAGTACTTC. It specifies CASSLWRGDQETQYF.

This chain connects TRBV6-6 to TRBJ2-5, with D possibly TRBD1 on 5 matching bases. V was pared by 4 bases and J by 5 bases, with 11 bases between. Germline V gene data show CDR1 as MNHNY and CDR2 as SVGAGI (reference sequence). The CDR3 has 13 residues. The CDR3 protein is CASSWGIGETQYF. The CDR3 region has the DNA TGTGCCAGCAGTTGGGGCATAGGGGAGACCCAGTACTTC.